The clone carrying this TCR gamma chain turned up a few times. Its specificity is not known. TCRdb's protein for this DNA is that of a much larger clone and differs from the translation at residue 10, likely a read error; the protein shown is the DNA translation. Gammadelta T cells were flow-sorted from PBMC into Vgamma9/Vdelta2+ and Vdelta2-negative populations for bulk analysis. The data derive from a study of γδ T cells in repeated Plasmodium falciparum infection. Looking at the study overall: Donors were malaria-exposed Malian children or age- and gender-matched Australian children.

Study-level results: Vgamma9/Vdelta2+ repertoires stayed stably polyclonal over time and infection.

The ends lost 2 bases at V and 9 bases at J; junction bases unmatched: 13. The germline CDR1 and CDR2 sequences are GITISATS and ISYDGTV (reference sequence). This CDR3 has 18 amino acids. With CATT, TCRdb re-called clones from the multiplex PCR reads. Among 25,000 to 35,000 gamma-chain clones listed, roughly 1.4% were seen once. The rearrangement joins TRGV9 to TRGJP. Here the J gene was assigned by germline matching of the DNA, as TCRdb has none. Source material: gamma-delta T cells from blood. The receptor's source is a pool of human donors (malaria-infected and uninfected, not separated). The CDR3 coding sequence is TGTGCCTTGTGGGAGGCCCAAACACCCTGGTTGGGCAAAAAAATCAAGGTATTT. It yields the protein CALWEAQTPWLGKKIKVF.